This record concerns one T cell receptor beta chain sequence. Germline CDR1 and CDR2: SGHRS and YFSETQ. This CDR3 contains 16 residues. V trimming: 1 base; J trimming: 0 bases; junction bases outside the gene matches: 6. The data originate from a study of radiation and T cells in renal cell carcinoma. Time point noted: baseline pretreatment blood. Treatment: 15 Gy SBRT to primary tumor, nephrectomy 4 weeks later. TCRdb keeps only in-frame clones here, not all; method: immunoSEQ multiplex PCR. Altogether 140,000 to 150,000 clones are present, about 88% being singletons, with the ten largest covering 4.1%.

The chain joins TRBV5-1 to TRBJ2-7, with 8 nucleotides matching TRBD2. The sequencing here drew on blood, taken from a patient whose treatment included radiotherapy and nephrectomy. This TCR derives from a woman aged 70 to 79 with renal cell carcinoma. CDR3 coding DNA: TGCGCCAGCAGCTTGTATTTAGCGGGGCCCTCCTACGAGCAGTACTTC. It codes for CASSLYLAGPSYEQYF.